The 14 T cell receptor beta chains below all came from one sample that was sequenced in a study of T-cell reconstitution after alpha-beta-depleted transplantation in children listed by TCRdb under 2016. Libraries were constructed by PCR. This sample was sequenced with an Illumina HiSeq 2500. Molecular barcoding was employed in the preparation of TCR libraries, with unique molecular identifiers being used to normalize TCRbeta repertoire quantification. TCRdb's own reprocessing of the public reads used fastp at Q25 and MiXCR and kept productive beta chains. Records with the same CDR3 protein are collapsed into one entry carrying the most frequent genes and DNA. Counted in this sample were around 200,000 distinct CDR3 sequences; around 7% of them appeared once. Of the sample, 3% to 3.5% is held by the ten largest clones. Source: PBMCs from the stem cell graft donor, taken from the stem cell graft. The receptors shown here come from a human donor who donated a stem cell graft to a child with Wiskott-Aldrich syndrome.

In this sample, this clonotype turned up many times. V usage is TRBV12-3 or TRBV12-4 and J usage is TRBJ2-1; TRBD2 might be the D (5 bases). The V end was cut by 5 bases, the J end by 8 bases, with 19 bases between. The CDR3 is made up of 15 amino acids. CDR3 in amino acids: CASSPGIPGFDEQFF. In nucleotides, the CDR3 is TGTGCCAGCAGTCCCGGGATCCCAGGTTTCGATGAGCAGTTCTTC.

In this sample, this clonotype turned up many times. The chain recombines TRBV6-5 with TRBJ1-4; D is unclear. Germline V gives CDR1 MNHEY, CDR2 SVGAGI. Trimming cost V 0 bases and J 0 bases, with 5 bases left between them. CDR3 length: 15 amino acids. In nucleotides, the CDR3 is TGTGCCAGCAGTTACTCCGGGACAACTAATGAAAAACTGTTTTTT. Translating it yields CASSYSGTTNEKLFF.

With regard to this clonotype: A much more abundant neighbour one base away suggests this may be a read error. The V gene is TRBV7-9, the J gene TRBJ1-5; D unclear. Germline CDR1 reads SEHNR; CDR2 reads FQNEAQ (reference sequence). CDR3 size: 12 residues. The CDR3 DNA follows: TGTGTCAGCAGCTGGGAGAATCAGCCCCAGCATTTT. Residues: CVSSWENQPQHF.

This clonotype was counted ten times or more. J is TRBJ2-7 and V is TRBV4-3; D ambiguous. The CDR3 is made up of 13 amino acids. Germline V gene sequence: CDR1 LGHNA, CDR2 YSLEER. Trimming removed 4 bases at V and 1 base at J, with 8 bases between. The CDR3 DNA sequence: TGCGCCAGCAGCCCCGACCATTCCTACGAGCAGTACTTC. Translation gives CASSPDHSYEQYF.

This clonotype was seen repeatedly, ten times or more. This chain connects TRBV12-3 or TRBV12-4 to TRBJ2-2; 14 bases align to TRBD2. The CDR3 covers 17 residues. With 4 bases clipped from V and 5 bases from J, the junction kept 6 bases outside the gene matches. The CDR3 nucleotides read TGTGCCAGCAGTTCCACCGGGACTAGCGGGGGTACCGGGGAGCTGTTTTTT. Translating it yields CASSSTGTSGGTGELFF.

This clonotype was picked up many times. The rearrangement uses TRBV5-1 and TRBJ2-1; TRBD1 is a possible D gene (6 bases). Trimming removed 4 bases at V and 0 bases at J, with 26 bases between. CDR3 length: 20 amino acids. CDR1 is SGHRS and CDR2 is YFSETQ in the germline V gene. CDR3 nucleotide sequence: TGCGCCAGCAGCCGTCGAGGGTACAGGGTTTTGGAAAGCTCCTACAATGAGCAGTTCTTC. It codes for CASSRRGYRVLESSYNEQFF.

This clonotype turned up a few times. The J gene is TRBJ1-4, the V gene TRBV7-8; 9 nucleotides line up with TRBD1. The length of the CDR3 is 16 residues. Unmatched junction bases numbered 12, after V lost 5 bases and J lost 8 bases. Germline assignment: CDR1 SGHVS and CDR2 FQNEAQ. CDR3 coding DNA: TGTGCCAGCAGCAGAGTACAGGGGGCCGCGGTAGAAAAACTGTTTTTT. This codes for CASSRVQGAAVEKLFF.

This clonotype was counted at least ten times. Written as DNA, the CDR3 is TGTGCCAGCAGCATTCTCGGCTATGGCTACACCTTC. It encodes CASSILGYGYTF. This sequence joins TRBV7-8 and TRBJ1-2; no clear D gene. The germline V gene has CDR1 SGHVS and CDR2 FQNEAQ. The CDR3 runs to 12 residues. Trimming removed 5 bases at V and 4 bases at J, with 8 bases between.

This clonotype occurred many times. The chain joins TRBV4-1 to TRBJ2-3; D gene uncertain. Germline values: CDR1 MGHRA, CDR2 YSYEKL. The length of the CDR3 is 13 residues. Trimming took off 1 base at V and 6 bases at J, with 8 bases between the two ends. CDR3 coding DNA: TGCGCCAGCAGCCAAGCTCGAGCGGATACGCAGTATTTT. Translating gives CASSQARADTQYF.

Ten or more counts support this clonotype. The chain combines TRBV6-5 with TRBJ2-7; D is possibly TRBD1 (5 bases). The ends were cut back, 0 bases at V and 9 bases at J, with 15 bases in the middle. This CDR3 spans 14 amino acids. From germline, CDR1 is MNHEY and CDR2 SVGAGI. CDR3 nucleotides: TGTGCCAGCAGTTACTCGAGTATGTCCCAGGGGCAGTACTTC. Amino acid sequence: CASSYSSMSQGQYF.

This clonotype came up many times. The V and J genes are TRBV12-3 or TRBV12-4 and TRBJ2-6; D is tentatively TRBD1 or TRBD2 (6 bases each). Trimming left V 7 bases short and J 10 bases short, with 17 bases between. This CDR3 is 14 amino acids long. This CDR3 reads CASTLGGSENVLTF. Written as DNA, the CDR3 is TGTGCCAGCACCTTAGGGGGGTCCGAAAACGTCCTGACTTTC.

This clonotype was recorded many times. The chain has TRBV29-1 and TRBJ1-1; the D gene is possibly TRBD1 (5 bases). The CDR3 totals 16 residues. In germline, CDR1 is SQVTM, CDR2 ANQGSEA. Trimming took 2 bases from V and 1 from J, leaving 17 bases between them. In DNA, the CDR3 is TGCAGCGTTGAATGGGGGGGATTCGGAAGGAACACTGAAGCTTTCTTT. Translated: CSVEWGGFGRNTEAFF.

The table lists this clonotype with many counts. V and J are TRBV2 and TRBJ2-7; D unresolved. CDR1 and CDR2 from the germline V gene are SNHLY and FYNNEI. This CDR3 spans 11 amino acids. V was trimmed by 6 bases and J by 6 bases, leaving 9 bases between them. The CDR3 protein is CASRRIPEQYF. The CDR3, as DNA: TGTGCCAGCAGGAGAATACCCGAGCAGTACTTC.

This clonotype was observed once. The chain carries TRBV18 and TRBJ2-7; 7 bases match TRBD2. Germline V gene lookup returns CDR1 KGHSH and CDR2 LQKENI. V dropped 3 bases and J dropped 1; count of bases not matched to a gene: 9. CDR3 length: 16 residues. This CDR3 is CASSPVAGSRSYEQYF. As DNA, the CDR3 is TGTGCCAGCTCACCGGTAGCGGGCTCCCGGTCCTACGAGCAGTACTTC. The full variable domain, its missing parts supplied by reference TRBV18 and TRBJ2-7, is NAGVMQNPRHLVRRRGQEARLRCSPMKGHSHVYWYRQLPEEGLKFMVYLQKENIIDESGMPKERFSAEFPKEGPSILRIQQVVRGDSAAYFCASSPVAGSRSYEQYFGPGTRLTVT.